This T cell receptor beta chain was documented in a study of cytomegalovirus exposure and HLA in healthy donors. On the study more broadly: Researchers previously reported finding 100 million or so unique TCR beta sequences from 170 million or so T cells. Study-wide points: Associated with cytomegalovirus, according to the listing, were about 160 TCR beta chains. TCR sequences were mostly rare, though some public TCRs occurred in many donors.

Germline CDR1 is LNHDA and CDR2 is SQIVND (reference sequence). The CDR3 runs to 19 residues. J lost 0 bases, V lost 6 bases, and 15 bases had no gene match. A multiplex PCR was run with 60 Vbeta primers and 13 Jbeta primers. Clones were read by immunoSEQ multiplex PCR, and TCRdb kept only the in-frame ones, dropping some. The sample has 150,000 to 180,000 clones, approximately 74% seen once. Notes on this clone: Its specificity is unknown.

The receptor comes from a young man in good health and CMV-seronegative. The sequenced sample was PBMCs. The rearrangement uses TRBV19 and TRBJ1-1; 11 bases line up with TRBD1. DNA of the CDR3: TGTGCCAGTAGAGTTCGGACAGGGGGCCGTCACTTCATGAACACTGAAGCTTTCTTT. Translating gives CASRVRTGGRHFMNTEAFF.